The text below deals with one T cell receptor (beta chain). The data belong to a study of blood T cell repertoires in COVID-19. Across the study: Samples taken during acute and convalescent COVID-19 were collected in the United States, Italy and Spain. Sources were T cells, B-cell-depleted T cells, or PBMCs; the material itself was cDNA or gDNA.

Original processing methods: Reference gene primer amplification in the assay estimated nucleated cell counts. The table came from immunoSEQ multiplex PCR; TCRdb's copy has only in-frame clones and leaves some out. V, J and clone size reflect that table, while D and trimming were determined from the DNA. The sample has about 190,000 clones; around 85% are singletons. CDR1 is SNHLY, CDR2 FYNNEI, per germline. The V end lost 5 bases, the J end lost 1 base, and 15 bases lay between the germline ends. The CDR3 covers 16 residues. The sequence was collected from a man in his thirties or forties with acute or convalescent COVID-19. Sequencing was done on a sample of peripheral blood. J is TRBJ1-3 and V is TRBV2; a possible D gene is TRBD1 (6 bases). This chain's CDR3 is CASSWDSGTSGNTIYF. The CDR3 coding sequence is TGTGCCAGCAGTTGGGATTCCGGGACATCTGGAAACACCATATATTTT.